The clone carrying this T cell receptor beta chain was seen a few times. Seattle patient enrollment occurred during active infection, with longitudinal follow-up thereafter. The germline gives CDR1 DFQATT, CDR2 SNEGSKA (reference sequence). Trimming removed 3 bases from V and 1 base from J, with 9 bases in between. This CDR3 has 13 residues. This entry comes from a study of blood T cell repertoires in COVID-19. Assay: immunoSEQ multiplex PCR; the TCRdb copy retains only in-frame clones and omits some. The sample lists some 73,000 clones, about 74% occurring once. The sequenced sample was peripheral blood. This chain joins TRBV20-1 and TRBJ1-1, with D possibly TRBD1 on 6 matching bases. The TCR comes from a man between 65 and 80 years old with COVID-19, enrolled during active disease. This CDR3 reads CSASGQPNTEAFF. The CDR3 bases are TGCAGTGCTAGTGGACAGCCGAACACTGAAGCTTTCTTT.